This T cell receptor (delta chain) was sequenced for a study of gamma-delta chains in newborns, infants, children. TCRdb reapplied CATT to the reads. The sample comprises approximately 4,900 delta-chain clones, approximately 3.5% of which are singletons, and around 8% rests with the top ten. This clone has a handful of counts. A far larger clone is a single base away, which makes a read error likely. Within the sample, other DNA sequences also encode this same CDR3. This CDR3 is built from 20 residues. Germline CDR1 GEAIGNYY, CDR2 EKD. The ends lost 3 bases at V and 0 bases at J; junction bases unmatched: 13.

Material: blood. The TCR was taken from a child who was a newborn, infant or young child, either healthy, febrile or measles-vaccinated (not recorded which). This sequence joins TRDV2 and TRDJ3; 7 bases agree with TRDD3. The CDR3 is CACDWGTGPHSSWDTRQMFF. Here the CDR3 DNA reads TGTGCCTGTGACTGGGGGACGGGACCCCACAGCTCCTGGGACACCCGACAGATGTTTTTC.